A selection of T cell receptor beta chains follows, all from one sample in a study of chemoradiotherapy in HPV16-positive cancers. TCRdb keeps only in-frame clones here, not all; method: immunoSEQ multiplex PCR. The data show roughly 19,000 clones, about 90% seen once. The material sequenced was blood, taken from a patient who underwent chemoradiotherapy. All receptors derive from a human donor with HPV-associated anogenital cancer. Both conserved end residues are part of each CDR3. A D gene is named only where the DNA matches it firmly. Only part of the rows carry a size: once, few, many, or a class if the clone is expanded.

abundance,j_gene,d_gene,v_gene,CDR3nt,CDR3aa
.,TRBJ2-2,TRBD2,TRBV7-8,TGTGCCAGCAGCTTAGAGCGGGGGCGGTCCGGGGAGCTGTTTTTT,CASSLERGRSGELFF
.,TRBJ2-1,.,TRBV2,TGTGCCAGCAACCAAAAAGGGTCCTCACTTGAGCAGTTCTTC,CASNQKGSSLEQFF
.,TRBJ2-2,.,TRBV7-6,TGTGCCAGCAGCTTAGCGCGGTCGTCCGGGGAGCTGTTTTTT,CASSLARSSGELFF
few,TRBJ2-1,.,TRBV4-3,TGCGCCAGCAGCCAAGAAAGCAGTCTAGGACTCTACAATGAGCAGTTCTTC,CASSQESSLGLYNEQFF
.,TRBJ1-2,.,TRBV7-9,TGTGCCAGCAGCCCAGGACAGTTTGGCTACACCTTC,CASSPGQFGYTF
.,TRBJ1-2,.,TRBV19,TGTGCCAGTAGGACCTCCGCAGGCGTATATGGCTACACCTTC,CASRTSAGVYGYTF
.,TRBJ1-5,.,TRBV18,TGTGCCAGCTCACCAGAGCAATCAGGGCCCCAGCATTTT,CASSPEQSGPQHF
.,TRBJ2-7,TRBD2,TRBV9,TGTGCCAGCAGCGTCGGGGCAGCGGGAGTTAAAGTGCAGTACTTC,CASSVGAAGVKVQYF
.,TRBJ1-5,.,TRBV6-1,TGTGCCAGCAGTGAACCAGGGCCAGGTCAGCCCCAGCATTTT,CASSEPGPGQPQHF
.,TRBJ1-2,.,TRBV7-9,TGTGCCTCGGGGGCGGGCTATGGCTACACCTTC,CASGAGYGYTF
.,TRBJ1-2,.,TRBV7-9,TGTGCCAGCGTTCAAGGCAACAAACACCTAGGCTACACCTTC,CASVQGNKHLGYTF
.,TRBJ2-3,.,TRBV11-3,TGTGCCAGCAGCCAGCAACTAGCTAACACAGATACGCAGTATTTT,CASSQQLANTDTQYF
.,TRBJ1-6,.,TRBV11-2,TGTGCCAGCAGTTGGACGGACTCTAATTCACCCCTCCACTTT,CASSWTDSNSPLHF
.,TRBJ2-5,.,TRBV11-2,TGTGCCAGCAGCCCAAGGGGCGGGGAGACCCAGTACTTC,CASSPRGGETQYF
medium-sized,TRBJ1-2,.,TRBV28,TGTGCCAGCAGAGACAGCGTCTCGGGAGGCTACACCTTC,CASRDSVSGGYTF
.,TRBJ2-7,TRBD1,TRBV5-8,TGTGCCAGCAGCCTCCGGACAGGGGGAATCTACGAGCAGTACTTC,CASSLRTGGIYEQYF
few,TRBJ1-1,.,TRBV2,TGTGCCAGCAGTGAAGTGCGTAGCACTGAAGCTTTCTTT,CASSEVRSTEAFF
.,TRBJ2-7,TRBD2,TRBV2,TGTGCCAGCAAAGGGGGGAGCGGGAGCTCCTACGAGCAGTACTTC,CASKGGSGSSYEQYF
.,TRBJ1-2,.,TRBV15,TGTGCCACCAGCGTACAGGGAAATGGCTACACCTTC,CATSVQGNGYTF
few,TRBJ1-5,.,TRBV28,TGTGCCAGCAGTTCGGGGAATCAGCCCCAGCATTTT,CASSSGNQPQHF
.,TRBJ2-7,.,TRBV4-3,TGCGCCAGCAGCCAAGACCCAGTAGGTAACTACGAGCAGTACTTC,CASSQDPVGNYEQYF
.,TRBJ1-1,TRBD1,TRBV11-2,TGTGCCAGCAGCTTAGTCACAGGGGTAACTGAAGCTTTCTTT,CASSLVTGVTEAFF
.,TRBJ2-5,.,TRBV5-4,TGTGCCAGCAGCTCCGGGGGCGTAGAGACCCAGTACTTC,CASSSGGVETQYF
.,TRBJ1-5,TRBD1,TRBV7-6,TGTGCCAGCAGCTTAGAAGGACAGGGAATTCAGCCCCAGCATTTT,CASSLEGQGIQPQHF
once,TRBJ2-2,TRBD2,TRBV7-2,TGTGCCAGCAGCTTAAGACTAGCGGGGACTACCGGGGAGCTGTTTTTT,CASSLRLAGTTGELFF
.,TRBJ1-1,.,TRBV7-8,TGTGCCAGCAGCCAAAACCGGAACACTGAAGCTTTCTTT,CASSQNRNTEAFF
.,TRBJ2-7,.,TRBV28,TGTGCCAGCAGTCCCCCCCGAAGCGCGAACTACGAGCAGTACTTC,CASSPPRSANYEQYF
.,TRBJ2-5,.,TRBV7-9,TGTGCCAGCAGCTCCCTTCTACTCGCCGAGACCCAGTACTTC,CASSSLLLAETQYF
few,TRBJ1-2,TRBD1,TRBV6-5,TGTGCCAGCAGACCCCACAGGGGTGGCTACACCTTC,CASRPHRGGYTF
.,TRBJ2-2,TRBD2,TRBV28,TGTGCCAGCGCCGTTACTAGCGGAAGGAGGCTGACCGGGGAGCTGTTTTTT,CASAVTSGRRLTGELFF
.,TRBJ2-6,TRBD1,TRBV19,TGTGCCAGTAGTATACAGGGGGCTGGGGCCAACGTCCTGACTTTC,CASSIQGAGANVLTF
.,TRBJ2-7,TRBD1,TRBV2,TGTGCCACCTCGGACAGGGCGTACTACGAGCAGTACTTC,CATSDRAYYEQYF
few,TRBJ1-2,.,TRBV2,TGTGCCAGCGTTGCAGTCTATGGCTACACCTTC,CASVAVYGYTF
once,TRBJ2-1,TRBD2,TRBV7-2,TGTGCCAGCAGCTTAGGGGTTGGGAGGGGAAATGAGCAGTTCTTC,CASSLGVGRGNEQFF
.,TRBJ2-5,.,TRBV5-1,TGCGCCAGCAGCTTGGGGCAGACACAAGAGACCCAGTACTTC,CASSLGQTQETQYF
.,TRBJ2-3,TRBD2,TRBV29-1,TGCAGCGTTGTTACTAGCGGGGCCACAGATACGCAGTATTTT,CSVVTSGATDTQYF
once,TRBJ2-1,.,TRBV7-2,TGTGCCAGCAGTCCGGGGTCCGGCGGCTTCTACAATGAGCAGTTCTTC,CASSPGSGGFYNEQFF
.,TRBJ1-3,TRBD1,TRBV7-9,TGTGCCAGCAGCCCGGGACAGAGCTCTGGAAACACCATATATTTT,CASSPGQSSGNTIYF
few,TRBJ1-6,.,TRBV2,TGTGCCAGCAGTCAACAGGGTAGGAGGTCACCCCTCCACTTT,CASSQQGRRSPLHF
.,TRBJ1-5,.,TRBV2,TGTGCCAGCAGTGACAGGGTAGGCACGGGCAATCAGCCCCAGCATTTT,CASSDRVGTGNQPQHF
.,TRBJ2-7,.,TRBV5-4,TGTGCCAGCAGCTTGGACAGGGAAACCTACGAGCAGTACTTC,CASSLDRETYEQYF
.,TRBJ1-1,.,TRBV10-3,TGTGCCACTAACAGGGATGGTGACACTGAAGCTTTCTTT,CATNRDGDTEAFF
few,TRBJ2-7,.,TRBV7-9,TGTGCCAGCAGCCCGCCCGGTGATGAGCAGTACTTC,CASSPPGDEQYF
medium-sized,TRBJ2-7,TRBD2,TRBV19,TGTGCCAGTAGCCCCAGCGGGAGGGCGACCGAGCAGTACTTC,CASSPSGRATEQYF
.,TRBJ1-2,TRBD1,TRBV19,TGTGCCAGTAGACGACAGGGTATCAATTTTGGCTACACCTTC,CASRRQGINFGYTF
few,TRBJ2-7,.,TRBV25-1,TGTGCCAGCAGCAGTAGCTCCTACGAGCAGTACTTC,CASSSSSYEQYF
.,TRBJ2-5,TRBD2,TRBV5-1,TGCGCCAGCAGCCCATGGGGGGGGTCCGGTGAAGAGACCCAGTACTTC,CASSPWGGSGEETQYF
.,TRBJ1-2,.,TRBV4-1,TGCGCCAGCAGCCAAGATCCGAACTATGGCTACACCTTC,CASSQDPNYGYTF
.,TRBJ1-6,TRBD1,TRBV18,TGTGCCAGCACGAACGAACAGGGGGGATATAATTCACCCCTCCACTTT,CASTNEQGGYNSPLHF
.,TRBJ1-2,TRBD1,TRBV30,TGTGCCTGGAGTGCAGGGGGGGGCTACACCTTC,CAWSAGGGYTF
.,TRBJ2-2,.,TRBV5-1,TGCGCCAGCAGCAAGGCGGGACACACGAACACCGGGGAGCTGTTTTTT,CASSKAGHTNTGELFF
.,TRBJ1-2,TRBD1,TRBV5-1,TGCGCCAGCAGCCGGGACAGGGTCAACTATGGCTACACCTTC,CASSRDRVNYGYTF
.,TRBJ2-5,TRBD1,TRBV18,TGTGCCAGCTCACCAATACAGGGGGCGGAAGAGCAGTACTTC,CASSPIQGAEEQYF
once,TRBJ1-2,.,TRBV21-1,TGTGCCAGCAGCACGGCAGGGGGCGCCTACTATGGCTACACCTTC,CASSTAGGAYYGYTF